This is a list of T cell receptor beta chains from one sample in a study of regulatory T cells in long-lasting Graves disease. TCRdb re-called the multiplex PCR reads with MiXCR, one entry per CDR3 protein. The table lists about 200,000 distinct CDR3 sequences, around 19% of them singletons, with 22% in the top ten. This sample comprised peripheral blood mononuclear cells (PBMCs), obtained at new diagnosis, from a patient treated with antithyroid drugs. The receptors originated from a female donor with Graves disease. Both conserved end residues are part of each CDR3. Fields, in order: V gene, CDR3 protein.

>TRBV19
CASSSPGASTDTQYF
>TRBV7-9
CASSFSGTNYGYTF
>TRBV6-1
CASSEVSGNYGYTF
>TRBV5-6
CASRLAGGTYEQYF
>TRBV30
CAFILGGRDTGELFF
>TRBV6-2/TRBV6-3
CASSQGTGAGANVLTF
>TRBV27
CASTRADTQYF
>TRBV6-2/TRBV6-3
CASSYSLEGGGYTF
>TRBV5-1
CASSLASWASGRKSDIQYF
>TRBV19
CASRAERGDTEAFF
>TRBV7-9
CASSSRLAGTETQYF
>TRBV5-1
CASSLGRHTGELFF
>TRBV6-8
CASSARDSQETQYF
>TRBV4-3
CASRQWSKPNEKLFF
>TRBV12-3/TRBV12-4
CASSPSGTQYF
>TRBV11-2
CASSLDGQGRGETQYF
>TRBV11-2
CASSFGASASAYEQYF
>TRBV7-6
CASSLERQRELFF
>TRBV29-1
CSVDPPAGAPGEQFF
>TRBV20-1
CSAQTGTVNTEAFF
>TRBV5-4
CASSSTGTSGTRDEQFF
>TRBV7-9
CASSLALTRVLAGASDTQYF
>TRBV11-2
CVSSLDGLTLNTEAFF
>TRBV27
CASSDPSRGDNEQFF
>TRBV18
CASSPLWTGAQETQYF
>TRBV20-1
CSARDLRRGFQDNEQFF
>TRBV6-5
CASSYSPGGQERAFF
>TRBV11-2
CASSSPGLLSYNEQFF
>TRBV11-1
CASSFSGLGYTF
>TRBV30
CAWSGSGVDTQYF
>TRBV18
CASSPTSGIGYEQYF
>TRBV19
CASAGRGTGQGSYGYTF
>TRBV12-3/TRBV12-4
CASSLVAQDTQYF
>TRBV5-6
CASSFGGGYNSPLHF
>TRBV4-1
CASSQDQIAGYGYTF
>TRBV7-3
CASRYDRDTGELFF
>TRBV10-2
CASSVVAGGPRADTQYF
>TRBV12-3/TRBV12-4
CASSPRSSGDTGELFF
>TRBV6-5
CASSYPTRPGELFF
>TRBV11-2
CASSSGTENGYTF
>TRBV27
CASSFGGTDTQYF
>TRBV20-1
CSARTRTGGTEAFF
>TRBV29-1
CSVRTVSSYNEQFF
>TRBV2
CASRAGTAGNTIYF
>TRBV6-1
CASSPLIDSVETHGYTF
>TRBV28
CASSGKTTDTQYF
>TRBV20-1
CSARDWGRATNEKLFF
>TRBV11-2
CASSRVTDYEQYF
>TRBV12-3/TRBV12-4
CASSLGGTGGLETQYF
>TRBV2
CASSTRLAGDEQYF
>TRBV6-2/TRBV6-3
CASSWTSGRETQYF
>TRBV6-2/TRBV6-3
CASSYPSYEQYF
>TRBV20-1
CSASPNTIYF
>TRBV28
CASSSNRGRRGNTIYF
>TRBV2
CASSEGQTWDGYTF